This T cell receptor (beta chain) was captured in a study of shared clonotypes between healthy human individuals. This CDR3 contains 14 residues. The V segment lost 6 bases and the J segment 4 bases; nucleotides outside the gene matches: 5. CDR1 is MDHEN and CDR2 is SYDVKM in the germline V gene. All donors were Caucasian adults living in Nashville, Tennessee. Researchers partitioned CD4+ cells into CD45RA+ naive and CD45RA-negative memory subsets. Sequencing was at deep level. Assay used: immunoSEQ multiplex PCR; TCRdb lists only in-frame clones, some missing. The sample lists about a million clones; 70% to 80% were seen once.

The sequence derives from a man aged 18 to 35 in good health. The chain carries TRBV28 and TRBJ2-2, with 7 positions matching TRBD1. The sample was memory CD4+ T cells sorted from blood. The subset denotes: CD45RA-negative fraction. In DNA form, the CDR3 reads TGTGCCAGCAGATGGACAGGCCCCACCGGGGAGCTGTTTTTT. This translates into CASRWTGPTGELFF.